This T cell receptor beta chain was documented in a study of regulatory T cells in long-lasting Graves disease. Germline V CDR1 and CDR2: LGHNA, YSLEER. This CDR3 has 16 residues. V was pared by 0 bases and J by 4 bases, with 6 bases of the junction left unmatched. CDR3-region Arm-PCR and iRepertoire HTBI primers produced the TCR beta libraries. From the multiplex PCR reads, TCRdb called clonotypes with MiXCR, one entry per CDR3 protein. Seen here are 350,000 to 450,000 distinct CDR3 sequences, 15% observed once, and the top ten hold about 8.3%. Study findings and constraints: Clonotypes that were public and shared totalled 2,741 in persistent patients versus roughly 1,000 in new patients. Possibly, accuracy suffered from the small sample size. Lower TCR diversity characterized persistent Graves' patients relative to newly diagnosed patients.

The time point here: newly diagnosed GD, antithyroid drugs for less than 3 months. RNA extracted from PBMCs served as the sequencing template. Patients hailed from an endocrinology department in Xi'an, China. This clonotype appeared a few times. The target antigen is unknown. Separately, the same data were catalogued under a study of T cells in Graves' hyperthyroidism and ophthalmopathy.

The sequence came from a woman aged 40 to 55 with Graves disease. The sequences come from peripheral blood mononuclear cells (PBMCs), collected at new diagnosis, from a patient treated with antithyroid drugs. This chain links TRBV4-3 with TRBJ2-1, with 7 positions matching TRBD2. In DNA, the CDR3 is TGCGCCAGCAGCCAAGATGGGAGGGTGAAGTACAATGAGCAGTTCTTC. Translating it yields CASSQDGRVKYNEQFF.